Each of the 10 T cell receptor beta chains below was sequenced from the same sample in a study of vaccination effects on CD4 cells after COVID-19. These receptors have no identified antigens. Antigen-specific CD4+ T cell clonotypes were called by their expansion after viral peptide-pool culture in ViraFEST. Cultured cells yielded isolated CD4+ T cells after 10 to 11 days. Nobody among the vaccine recipients had prior SARS-CoV-2 infection (nucleocapsid antibodies were negative). Repertoires were generated with immunoSEQ multiplex PCR, while TCRdb's copy carries only in-frame clones and drops some. Of about 68,000 clones in the sample, about 80% were seen once. This specimen was CD4+ T cells from PBMCs cultured with SARS-CoV-2 spike peptides, taken before COVID-19 vaccination. These receptors came from a human donor who received a COVID-19 vaccine.

The chain couples TRBV6-5 to TRBJ2-7; no definite D call. Germline values: CDR1 MNHEY, CDR2 SVGAGI. Trimming pared 5 bases from V and 4 bases from J, leaving 12 bases between. CDR3 length: 13 residues. The CDR3 DNA reads TGTGCCAGCAGTCTAAACCAGATGTACGAGCAGTACGTC. Its translation: CASSLNQMYEQYV.

This chain connects TRBV13 to TRBJ2-3, with D unresolved. V was clipped by 2 bases and J by 8 bases, with 11 bases between them. Per the germline V gene, CDR1 is PRHDT and CDR2 is FYEKMQ (reference sequence). The CDR3 loop spans 13 amino acids. CDR3 amino acids: CASSLRLPGTQYF. The CDR3 DNA reads TGTGCCAGCAGCTTAAGACTCCCTGGTACGCAGTATTTT.

J is TRBJ2-6 and V is TRBV6-5; tentatively, D is TRBD1 (5 bases). The germline V gene has CDR1 MNHEY and CDR2 SVGAGI. This CDR3 contains 15 residues. V lost 6 bases to trimming and J lost 4 bases, with 13 bases between them. The CDR3 region has the DNA TGTGCCAGCAGCCTCAGGGTTCCCGGGGCCAACGTCCTGACTTTC. Protein: CASSLRVPGANVLTF.

CDR3 bases: TGTGCCAGCAGTCGACAGCAAAGCAATCAGCCCCAGCATTTT. Translated, it gives CASSRQQSNQPQHF. The V and J genes are TRBV6-2 or TRBV6-3 and TRBJ1-5; tentatively, D is TRBD1 (5 bases). Germline V lookup: CDR1 MNHEY, CDR2 SVGEGT. The CDR3 totals 14 residues. V was clipped by 5 bases and J by 1 base, with 9 bases between them.

This clone appeared a single time. The J gene is TRBJ1-2, the V gene TRBV7-3, with 7 bases lining up with TRBD1. CDR3 length: 13 residues. Germline CDR1 and CDR2: SGHTA and FQGTGA. V shed 5 bases and J 4 bases; nucleotides not matched to a gene: 4. The CDR3 reads CASSPGQFYGYTF. Written as DNA, the CDR3 is TGTGCCAGCAGCCCGGGACAGTTCTATGGCTACACCTTC.

This clone was counted between two and nine times. The gene calls are TRBV5-1 and TRBJ1-2; TRBD1 aligns across 8 bases. From germline, CDR1 is SGHRS and CDR2 YFSETQ. With V trimmed by 4 bases and J by 8 bases, 13 bases remained unmatched. This CDR3 is 15 amino acids long. CDR3 sequence: CASSPQMTGAGGYTF. In DNA form, the CDR3 reads TGCGCCAGCAGCCCTCAGATGACAGGGGCTGGGGGCTACACCTTC.

This clone has a single count. The chain joins TRBV5-5 to TRBJ1-2; D gene ambiguous. The CDR3 covers 13 residues. V was shortened by 4 bases and J by 1 base, with 8 bases between the two germline ends. The germline gives CDR1 SGHKS, CDR2 YYEKEE (reference sequence). CDR3 DNA sequence: TGTGCCAGCAGCGGAGTAGTTAACTATGGCTACACCTTC. Translated: CASSGVVNYGYTF.

V and J are TRBV6-1 and TRBJ1-1; 8 positions agree with TRBD1. The CDR3 loop spans 15 amino acids. CDR1 MNHNS and CDR2 SASEGT come from the germline V gene. The V and J ends lost 2 bases and 1 base, in that order; junction bases with no gene match: 3. The CDR3 reads CASSERDRRNTEAFF. Here the CDR3 DNA reads TGTGCCAGCAGTGAAAGGGACAGGAGGAACACTGAAGCTTTCTTT.

This clone came up a few times. The V gene is TRBV11-2, the J gene TRBJ1-4; D ambiguous. Trimming removed 1 base at V and 8 bases at J, with 8 bases between. The germline V gene has CDR1 SGHAT and CDR2 FQNNGV. The CDR3 consists of 13 residues. CDR3 sequence: CASSLAGTEKLFF. The CDR3 region has the DNA TGTGCCAGCAGCTTAGCAGGTACAGAAAAACTGTTTTTT.

The chain employs TRBV29-1 and TRBJ1-3; D perhaps matches TRBD1 (5 bases). Trimming took 7 bases from V and 4 from J, leaving 17 bases between them. This CDR3 contains 14 residues. CDR1 is SQVTM, CDR2 ANQGSEA, per germline. CDR3 in DNA: TGCAGCGGTCGGACGGCCGGGGGAGGAAACACCATATATTTT. Protein sequence: CSGRTAGGGNTIYF. The variable domain in full, completed from reference TRBV29-1 and TRBJ1-3, reads SAVISQKPSRDICQRGTSLTIQCQVDSQVTMMFWYRQQPGQSLTLIATANQGSEATYESGFVIDKFPISRPNLTFSTLTVSNMSPEDSSIYLCSGRTAGGGNTIYFGEGSWLTVV.